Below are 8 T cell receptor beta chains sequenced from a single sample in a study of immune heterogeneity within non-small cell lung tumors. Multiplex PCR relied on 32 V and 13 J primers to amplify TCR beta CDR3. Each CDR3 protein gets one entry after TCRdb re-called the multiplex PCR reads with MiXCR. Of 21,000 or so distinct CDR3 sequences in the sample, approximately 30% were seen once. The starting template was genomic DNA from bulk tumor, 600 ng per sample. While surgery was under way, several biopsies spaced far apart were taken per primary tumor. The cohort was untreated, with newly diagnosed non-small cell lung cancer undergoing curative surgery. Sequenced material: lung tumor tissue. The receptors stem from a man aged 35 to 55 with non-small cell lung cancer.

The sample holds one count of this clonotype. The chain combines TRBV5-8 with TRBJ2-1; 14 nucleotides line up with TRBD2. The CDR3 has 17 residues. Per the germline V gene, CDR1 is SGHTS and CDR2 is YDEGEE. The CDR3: CTNSRGLAGGPIDEQFF. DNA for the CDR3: TGTACCAACAGTCGCGGACTAGCGGGAGGACCGATCGATGAGCAGTTCTTC.

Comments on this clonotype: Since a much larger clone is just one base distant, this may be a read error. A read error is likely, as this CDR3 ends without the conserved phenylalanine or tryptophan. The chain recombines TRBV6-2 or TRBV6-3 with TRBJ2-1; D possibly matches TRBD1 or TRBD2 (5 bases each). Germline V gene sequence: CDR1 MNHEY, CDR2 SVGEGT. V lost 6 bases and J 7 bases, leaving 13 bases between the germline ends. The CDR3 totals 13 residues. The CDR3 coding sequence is TGTGCCAGCAGGGTACCCTGGGGGAATGAGCAGTTCTTA. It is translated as CASRVPWGNEQFL.

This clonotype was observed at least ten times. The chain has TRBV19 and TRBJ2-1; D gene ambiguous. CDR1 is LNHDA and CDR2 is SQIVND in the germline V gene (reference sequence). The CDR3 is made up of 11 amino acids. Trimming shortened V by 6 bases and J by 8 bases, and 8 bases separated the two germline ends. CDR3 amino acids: CASRAKHEQFF. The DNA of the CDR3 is TGTGCCAGTAGGGCAAAGCATGAGCAGTTCTTC.

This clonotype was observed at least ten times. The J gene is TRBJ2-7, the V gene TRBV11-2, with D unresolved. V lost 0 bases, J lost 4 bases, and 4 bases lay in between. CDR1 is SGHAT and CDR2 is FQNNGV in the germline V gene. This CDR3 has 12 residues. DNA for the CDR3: TGTGCCAGCAGCTTAGATCTGTACGAGCAGTACTTC. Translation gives CASSLDLYEQYF.

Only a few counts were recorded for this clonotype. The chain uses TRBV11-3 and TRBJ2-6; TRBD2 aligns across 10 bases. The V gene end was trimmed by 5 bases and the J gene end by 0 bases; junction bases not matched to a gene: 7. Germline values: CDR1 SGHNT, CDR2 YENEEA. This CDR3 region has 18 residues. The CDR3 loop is CASSKLAGELSGANVLTF. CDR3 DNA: TGTGCCAGCAGCAAGCTAGCGGGAGAACTCTCTGGGGCCAACGTCCTGACTTTC.

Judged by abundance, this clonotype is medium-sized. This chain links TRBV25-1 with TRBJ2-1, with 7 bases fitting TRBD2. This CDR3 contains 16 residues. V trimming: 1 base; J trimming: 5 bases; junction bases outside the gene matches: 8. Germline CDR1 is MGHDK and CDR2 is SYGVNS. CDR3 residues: CASSEFGGRGNNEQFF. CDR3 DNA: TGTGCCAGCAGTGAATTCGGCGGGAGAGGGAACAATGAGCAGTTCTTC.

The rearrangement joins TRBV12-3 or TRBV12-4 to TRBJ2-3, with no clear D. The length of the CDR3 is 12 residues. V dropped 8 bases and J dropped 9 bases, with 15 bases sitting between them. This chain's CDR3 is CASSFLASTQYF. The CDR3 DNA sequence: TGTGCCAGCTCATTCTTAGCTTCCACGCAGTATTTT.

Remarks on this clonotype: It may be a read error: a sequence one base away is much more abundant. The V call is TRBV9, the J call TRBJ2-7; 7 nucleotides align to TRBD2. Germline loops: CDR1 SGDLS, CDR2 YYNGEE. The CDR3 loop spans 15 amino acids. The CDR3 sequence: CSSSVDPTSLYEQYF. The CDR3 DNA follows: TGTTCCAGCAGCGTCGATCCGACTAGCTTGTACGAGCAGTACTTC.